This T cell receptor beta chain came from a study of immune evolution from preneoplasia to lung adenocarcinoma. In the study overall: HLA loss of heterozygosity: under 7.5% AIS, about 14% MIA, about 35% ADC, none AAH.

Germline assignment: CDR1 SEHNR and CDR2 FQNEAQ (reference sequence). V was clipped by 5 bases and J by 5 bases, with 15 bases between them. The length of the CDR3 is 14 residues. Here immunoSEQ multiplex PCR was the method, and the copy in TCRdb shows in-frame clones only, minus some. The table has 25,000 to 30,000 clones, around 70% seen once; the top ten hold 4.5% to 7%. This clonotype was obtained from a person aged 55-75 years with invasive lung adenocarcinoma. Some clones in this sample may be carry-over from other donors' samples. The chain uses TRBV7-9 and TRBJ2-5; D may be TRBD2 (5 bases). Sequences were obtained from FFPE invasive lung adenocarcinoma tissue. The CDR3 region is CASSRARRIETQYF. The CDR3 DNA is TGTGCCAGCAGCCGAGCCAGGAGGATCGAGACCCAGTACTTC.